Presented here are 32 T cell receptor beta chains from one specimen sequenced in a study of shared clonotypes between healthy human individuals. Sequencing used immunoSEQ multiplex PCR; TCRdb keeps in-frame clones, though not all of them. The sample lists hundreds of thousands of clones, roughly 96% occurring once. Naive CD8 cells, CD45RO-negative and positively selected for CCR7, excluded terminally differentiated effector memory CD45RA+ cells. The sequenced sample consisted of naive CD8+ T cells sorted from blood. These receptors were obtained from a woman in her 30s in good health.

The V call is TRBV28, the J call TRBJ2-2; the D is unclear. The germline CDR1 and CDR2 sequences are MDHEN and SYDVKM. V gave up 2 bases and J gave up 0 bases, with 13 bases separating them. The CDR3 extends over 17 amino acids. DNA of the CDR3: TGTGCCAGCAGTTTACCCCATTATGATCCGAACACCGGGGAGCTGTTTTTT. This codes for CASSLPHYDPNTGELFF. The full variable domain, rest sourced from reference TRBV28 and TRBJ2-2, is DVKVTQSSRYLVKRTGEKVFLECVQDMDHENMFWYRQDPGLGLRLIYFSYDVKMKEKGDIPEGYSVSREKKERFSLILESASTNQTSMYLCASSLPHYDPNTGELFFGEGSRLTVL.

The V gene is TRBV4-2, the J gene TRBJ2-7; 11 bases agree with TRBD2. The CDR3 has 19 amino acids. Unmatched junction bases numbered 20, after V lost 5 bases and J lost 5 bases. Germline V gene sequence: CDR1 LGHNA, CDR2 YNFKEQ. The DNA of the CDR3 is TGTGCCAGCAGCGAAGGCCCCGGTGATAGCGGGAGGGTTTATCACGAGCAGTACTTC. It encodes CASSEGPGDSGRVYHEQYF.

V and J are TRBV5-6 and TRBJ2-7; D ambiguous. The CDR3 is 14 amino acids. The V gene's germline CDR1 is SGHDT and CDR2 YYEEEE. V was trimmed by 0 bases and J by 9 bases, leaving 16 bases between them. The CDR3, as DNA: TGTGCCAGCAGCTTGGGAGTGTTGAGCACCGGGCAGTACTTC. This gives the protein CASSLGVLSTGQYF.

CDR3 residues: CASSFLGQVSGNTIYF. In nucleotides, the CDR3 is TGTGCCAGCAGTTTCTTGGGACAGGTCTCTGGAAACACCATATATTTT. This chain uses TRBV28 with TRBJ1-3; the match to TRBD1 covers 8 bases. Germline-derived CDR1 and CDR2 are MDHEN and SYDVKM. The CDR3 covers 16 residues. The ends lost 3 bases at V and 0 bases at J; junction bases unmatched: 4.

This clone is a singleton in its sample. V usage is TRBV2 and J usage is TRBJ1-3, with D perhaps matching TRBD1 (5 bases). This CDR3 comprises 15 residues. V dropped 4 bases and J dropped 2 bases, with 12 bases sitting between them. The germline gives CDR1 SNHLY, CDR2 FYNNEI. CDR3 sequence: CASSVGPKAGNTIYF. CDR3 in DNA: TGTGCCAGCAGTGTGGGACCAAAGGCTGGAAACACCATATATTTT.

V gene TRBV25-1 combines with J gene TRBJ2-1; D is uncertain. The CDR3 totals 15 residues. CDR1 is MGHDK, CDR2 SYGVNS, per germline. V shed 4 bases and J shed 5 bases, with 15 bases lying between them. In DNA form, the CDR3 reads TGTGCCAGCAGTGTGATTCCCGGGTCCCACAATGAGCAGTTCTTC. Protein sequence: CASSVIPGSHNEQFF.

This clone was recorded once. The chain combines TRBV27 with TRBJ2-1; 13 nucleotides align to TRBD2. The V and J ends lost 6 bases and 9 bases, in that order; junction bases with no gene match: 5. The CDR3 is 14 amino acids. The V gene's germline CDR1 is MNHEY and CDR2 SMNVEV (reference sequence). The CDR3 DNA reads TGTGCCAGCAGCGCACTAGCGGGAGGGATTGAGCAGTTCTTC. This codes for CASSALAGGIEQFF.

This clone was recorded once. The chain recombines TRBV5-6 with TRBJ2-7; the match to TRBD1 covers 10 bases. With V trimmed by 3 bases and J by 4 bases, 7 bases remained unmatched. The CDR3 contains 15 residues. CDR1 is SGHDT, CDR2 YYEEEE, per germline. The CDR3 nucleotides are TGTGCCAGCAGCTCGGCCGGGACAGGGGAATACGAGCAGTACTTC. As protein: CASSSAGTGEYEQYF.

This clone was detected only once. This chain links TRBV5-4 with TRBJ2-5; possibly TRBD1 or TRBD2 for D (6 bases each). Germline lookup yields CDR1 SGHNT and CDR2 YYREEE (reference sequence). The CDR3 spans 14 residues. The germline V and J ends were trimmed by 4 bases and 5 bases, with 15 bases remaining between them. CDR3 sequence reads: CASSPSRGDETQYF. The CDR3 region has the DNA TGTGCCAGCAGCCCCTCAAGGGGGGATGAGACCCAGTACTTC.

This chain connects TRBV2 to TRBJ2-7; TRBD2 aligns across 7 bases. Looked up from germline, CDR1 is SNHLY and CDR2 is FYNNEI. V lost 3 bases, J lost 0 bases, and 5 bases stayed unmatched. The CDR3 length is 15 residues. Written as DNA, the CDR3 is TGTGCCAGCAGTGATGGCGGGAGAAGCTCCTACGAGCAGTACTTC. It codes for CASSDGGRSSYEQYF.

The V gene is TRBV28, the J gene TRBJ2-2, with D unresolved. This CDR3 spans 15 amino acids. Germline lookup yields CDR1 MDHEN and CDR2 SYDVKM. Between the trimmed V and J ends, which lost 6 bases and 1 base, there was a span of 12 bases. The CDR3 DNA reads TGTGCCAGCAGCTTCTTCCGCGGGAACACCGGGGAGCTGTTTTTT. This codes for CASSFFRGNTGELFF.

The chain carries TRBV9 and TRBJ2-3, with D perhaps matching TRBD2 (5 bases). Per germline, CDR1 SGDLS and CDR2 YYNGEE. The ends were cut back, 0 bases at V and 14 bases at J, with 16 bases in the middle. This CDR3 comprises 13 residues. DNA of the CDR3: TGTGCCAGCAGCGTAGGAAGGACTGGGAGTGTGTATTTT. Its translation is CASSVGRTGSVYF. The whole variable domain, remainder taken from reference TRBV9 and TRBJ2-3, is DSGVTQTPKHLITATGQRVTLRCSPRSGDLSVYWYQQSLDQGLQFLIQYYNGEERAKGNILERFSAQQFPDLHSELNLSSLELGDSALYFCASSVGRTGSVYFGPGTRLTVL.

The V and J genes are TRBV28 and TRBJ2-7, with TRBD2 matching 10 bases. V dropped 6 bases and J dropped 2; count of bases not matched to a gene: 1. This CDR3 spans 13 amino acids. CDR1 and CDR2 from the germline V gene are MDHEN and SYDVKM. The CDR3 loop reads CASRTSGTYEQYF. In nucleotides, the CDR3 is TGTGCCAGCAGAACTAGCGGGACCTACGAGCAGTACTTC.

This chain uses TRBV4-1 with TRBJ1-1; D is undetermined. This CDR3 region has 15 residues. CDR1 and CDR2 from the germline V gene are MGHRA and YSYEKL. V was cut by 4 bases and J by 1 base, with 13 bases left in between. The CDR3: CASSPPEGWNTEAFF. The DNA for the CDR3 is TGCGCCAGCAGCCCGCCAGAGGGTTGGAACACTGAAGCTTTCTTT.

This chain uses TRBV18 with TRBJ2-7; a weak D match, TRBD1 (7 bases). V dropped 3 bases and J dropped 2 bases, with 14 bases sitting between them. CDR1 and CDR2 from the germline V gene are KGHSH and LQKENI. The length of the CDR3 is 15 residues. The CDR3: CASSPEGQMPYEQYF. In DNA, the CDR3 is TGTGCCAGCTCACCGGAGGGACAGATGCCCTACGAGCAGTACTTC.

This sequence joins TRBV30 and TRBJ2-2; no firm D call. V shed 0 bases and J shed 1 base, with 6 bases lying between them. This CDR3 comprises 14 residues. Germline lookup yields CDR1 GTSNPN and CDR2 SVGIG (reference sequence). The CDR3 nucleotides read TGTGCCTGGAGTGTAGCGATGAACACCGGGGAGCTGTTTTTT. Residues: CAWSVAMNTGELFF. The variable domain in full, completed from reference TRBV30 and TRBJ2-2, reads SQTIHQWPATLVQPVGSPLSLECTVEGTSNPNLYWYRQAAGRGLQLLFYSVGIGQISSEVPQNLSASRPQDRQFILSSKKLLLSDSGFYLCAWSVAMNTGELFFGEGSRLTVL.

The chain is built from TRBV28 and TRBJ2-2, with D possibly matching TRBD1 (5 bases). With 3 bases removed from V and 1 base from J, the gap between germline ends came to 12 bases. CDR3 length: 16 amino acids. Germline V gene lookup returns CDR1 MDHEN and CDR2 SYDVKM. The CDR3 here is CASSLRLTENTGELFF. CDR3 coding DNA: TGTGCCAGCAGTTTGCGCTTGACAGAGAACACCGGGGAGCTGTTTTTT.

This chain uses TRBV5-6 with TRBJ1-1; D remains unclear. Between the trimmed V and J ends, which lost 4 bases and 4 bases, there was a span of 11 bases. Germline loops: CDR1 SGHDT, CDR2 YYEEEE. There are 13 residues in the CDR3. This CDR3 is CASSIGLSTEAFF. The DNA of the CDR3 is TGTGCCAGCAGCATTGGGCTGAGCACTGAAGCTTTCTTT.

The rearrangement links TRBV28 to TRBJ1-3, with D tentatively TRBD1 (6 bases). Trimming pared 3 bases from V and 1 base from J, leaving 16 bases between. The CDR3 covers 17 residues. Germline V gene sequence: CDR1 MDHEN, CDR2 SYDVKM. CDR3 sequence reads: CASSFDEGQQSGNTIYF. The CDR3 nucleotides are TGTGCCAGCAGTTTTGATGAAGGACAGCAATCTGGAAACACCATATATTTT.

The V call is TRBV9, the J call TRBJ2-5; perhaps TRBD2 as D (5 bases). In germline, CDR1 is SGDLS, CDR2 YYNGEE. The ends were cut back, 0 bases at V and 5 bases at J, with 14 bases in the middle. This CDR3 has 15 amino acids. The CDR3 protein is CASSVAQRRMETQYF. CDR3 in DNA: TGTGCCAGCAGCGTAGCCCAGCGGAGAATGGAGACCCAGTACTTC.

The J gene is TRBJ2-1, the V gene TRBV19, with 11 positions matching TRBD2. The V gene end was trimmed by 5 bases and the J gene end by 8 bases; junction bases not matched to a gene: 8. Germline values: CDR1 LNHDA, CDR2 SQIVND (reference sequence). The CDR3 is 15 amino acids. In DNA, the CDR3 is TGTGCCAGTAGTTCCGGACTAGCGGGTTCCTATGAGCAGTTCTTC. The encoded protein is CASSSGLAGSYEQFF. Full variable domain (outside the CDR3, taken from reference TRBV19 and TRBJ2-1): DGGITQSPKYLFRKEGQNVTLSCEQNLNHDAMYWYRQDPGQGLRLIYYSQIVNDFQKGDIAEGYSVSREKKESFPLTVTSAQKNPTAFYLCASSSGLAGSYEQFFGPGTRLTVL.

The chain employs TRBV9 and TRBJ2-5; D might be TRBD2 (7 bases). The V and J ends lost 0 bases and 2 bases respectively, with 11 bases between them. The germline gives CDR1 SGDLS, CDR2 YYNGEE. This CDR3 comprises 15 residues. CDR3 in DNA: TGTGCCAGCAGCGTAGCGGGGGGCTATCAAGAGACCCAGTACTTC. Translating gives CASSVAGGYQETQYF.

This chain uses TRBV27 with TRBJ1-4; tentatively, D is TRBD1 (6 bases). Per germline, CDR1 MNHEY and CDR2 SMNVEV (reference sequence). V lost 10 bases, J lost 6 bases, and 18 bases lay in between. The CDR3 covers 14 residues. CDR3 residues: CATRGSGYYEKLFF. The DNA of the CDR3 is TGTGCCACCAGGGGTTCTGGCTATTATGAAAAACTGTTTTTT.

The chain combines TRBV11-2 with TRBJ2-7, with 9 bases matching TRBD2. V shed 7 bases, J shed 1 base, and the junction held 2 bases outside the gene matches. The CDR3 contains 13 residues. Germline loops: CDR1 SGHAT, CDR2 FQNNGV. The CDR3 loop is CASTSGTSYEQYF. The CDR3 nucleotides are TGTGCCAGCACTAGCGGGACTTCCTACGAGCAGTACTTC.

V gene TRBV10-3 combines with J gene TRBJ2-7; D may be TRBD1 or TRBD2 (5 bases each). The V end lost 6 bases, the J end lost 3 bases, and 15 bases lay between the germline ends. The CDR3 is 14 amino acids. Looked up from germline, CDR1 is ENHRY and CDR2 is SYGVKD. In nucleotides, the CDR3 is TGTGCCATCAGGGCAGGGACCCTCGGCTACGAGCAGTACTTC. It translates to CAIRAGTLGYEQYF.

The chain has TRBV30 and TRBJ2-2; D is possibly TRBD1 or TRBD2 (6 bases each). The V end was cut by 2 bases, the J end by 6 bases, with 19 bases between. This CDR3 has 16 residues. The germline CDR1 and CDR2 sequences are GTSNPN and SVGIG (reference sequence). CDR3 nucleotide sequence: TGTGCCTGGAGTTTCCTAGGGGGGAGCGTCCCCGGGGAGCTGTTTTTT. This gives the protein CAWSFLGGSVPGELFF.

J is TRBJ2-7 and V is TRBV19, with TRBD2 matching 10 bases. The CDR3 sequence is 17 residues long. The V gene end was trimmed by 0 bases and the J gene end by 6 bases; junction bases not matched to a gene: 11. Germline V CDR1 and CDR2: LNHDA, SQIVND (reference sequence). In DNA, the CDR3 is TGTGCCAGTAGTATAGATTTGTTCCAGCGGGAGGGCATCGAGCAGTACTTC. Encoded protein: CASSIDLFQREGIEQYF.

The J gene is TRBJ2-1, the V gene TRBV5-1, with D maybe TRBD2 (5 bases). The CDR3 has 13 amino acids. V was shortened by 0 bases and J by 8 bases, with 9 bases between the two germline ends. In germline, CDR1 is SGHRS, CDR2 YFSETQ. In DNA, the CDR3 is TGCGCCAGCAGCTTGGTTGAGGGCGATGAGCAGTTCTTC. Translation gives CASSLVEGDEQFF.

Written as DNA, the CDR3 is TGTGCCAGCAGCTCACCCAGGGGACCCTACTACGAGCAGTACTTC. This encodes CASSSPRGPYYEQYF. This chain joins TRBV11-2 and TRBJ2-7; D is perhaps TRBD1 (6 bases). V was shortened by 4 bases and J by 3 bases, with 16 bases between the two germline ends. The CDR3 totals 15 residues. The germline V gene has CDR1 SGHAT and CDR2 FQNNGV.

V gene TRBV27 combines with J gene TRBJ2-3; 9 bases align to TRBD1. CDR3 length equals 19 residues. Germline CDR1 and CDR2: MNHEY and SMNVEV (reference sequence). The trim removed 0 bases at V and 4 bases at J, leaving 14 bases unmatched. CDR3 amino acids: CASSLSGTGPVGAADTQYF. The DNA for the CDR3 is TGTGCCAGCAGTTTATCCGGGACAGGGCCCGTAGGTGCTGCAGATACGCAGTATTTT.

The J gene is TRBJ2-7, the V gene TRBV5-1; D could derive from TRBD1 or TRBD2 (5 bases each). Per germline, CDR1 SGHRS and CDR2 YFSETQ. Trimming pared 4 bases from V and 3 bases from J, leaving 11 bases between. The CDR3 is 13 amino acids. The CDR3 here is CASSRRDGYEQYF. In nucleotides, the CDR3 is TGCGCCAGCAGCAGACGGGACGGCTACGAGCAGTACTTC.

In its sample, this clone was seen once. The chain recombines TRBV5-4 with TRBJ1-1, with 11 bases that match TRBD1. Trimming at V came to 3 bases and at J to 6 bases, leaving 4 bases not matched to a gene. The CDR3 covers 14 residues. Germline V gives CDR1 SGHNT, CDR2 YYREEE (reference sequence). For the CDR3, the DNA is TGTGCCAGCAGCTGGACAGGGGGCGCCTCTGAAGCTTTCTTT. Residues: CASSWTGGASEAFF.